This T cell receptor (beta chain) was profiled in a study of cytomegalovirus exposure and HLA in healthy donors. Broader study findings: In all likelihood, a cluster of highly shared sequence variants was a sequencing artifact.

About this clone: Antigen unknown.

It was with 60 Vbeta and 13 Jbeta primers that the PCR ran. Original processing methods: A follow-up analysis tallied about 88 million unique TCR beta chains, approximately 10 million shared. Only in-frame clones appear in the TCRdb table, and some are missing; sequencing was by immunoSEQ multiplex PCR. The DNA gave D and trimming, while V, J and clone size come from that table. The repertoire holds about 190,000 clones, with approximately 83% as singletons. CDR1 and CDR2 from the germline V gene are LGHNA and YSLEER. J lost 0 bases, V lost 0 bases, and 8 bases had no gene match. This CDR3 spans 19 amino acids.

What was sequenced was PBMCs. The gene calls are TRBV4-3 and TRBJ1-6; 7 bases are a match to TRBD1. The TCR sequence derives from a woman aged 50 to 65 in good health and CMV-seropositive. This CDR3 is CASSQDLQGGNSYNSPLHF. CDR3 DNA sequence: TGCGCCAGCAGCCAAGATCTTCAGGGGGGTAACTCCTATAATTCACCCCTCCACTTT.